The subject of this entry is one T cell receptor beta chain. The sample originates from a study of blood T cell repertoires in COVID-19. Background on the study: Samples representing acute and convalescent COVID-19 were sourced from the United States, Italy and Spain.

Germline V CDR1 and CDR2: SGHRS, YFSETQ. This CDR3 region has 15 residues. Trimming removed 0 bases from V and 7 bases from J; junction bases left unmatched: 6. Authors' processing steps: Amplified reference gene primers provided the basis for estimating nucleated cell counts. Sequencing used immunoSEQ multiplex PCR; TCRdb keeps in-frame clones, though not all of them. V and J calls and clone size are those listed in that table; D and trimming were worked out from the DNA. The table lists some 270,000 clones, about 85% of them singletons. The sequenced sample was peripheral blood. The chain uses TRBV5-1 and TRBJ2-1; 8 bases fit TRBD2. This TCR came from a human donor with COVID-19, enrolled during active disease. The donor label of this sample is uncertain. The CDR3 DNA is TGCGCCAGCAGCTTGGCTGGCCAGCGGGAGAATGAGCAGTTCTTC. It is translated as CASSLAGQRENEQFF.